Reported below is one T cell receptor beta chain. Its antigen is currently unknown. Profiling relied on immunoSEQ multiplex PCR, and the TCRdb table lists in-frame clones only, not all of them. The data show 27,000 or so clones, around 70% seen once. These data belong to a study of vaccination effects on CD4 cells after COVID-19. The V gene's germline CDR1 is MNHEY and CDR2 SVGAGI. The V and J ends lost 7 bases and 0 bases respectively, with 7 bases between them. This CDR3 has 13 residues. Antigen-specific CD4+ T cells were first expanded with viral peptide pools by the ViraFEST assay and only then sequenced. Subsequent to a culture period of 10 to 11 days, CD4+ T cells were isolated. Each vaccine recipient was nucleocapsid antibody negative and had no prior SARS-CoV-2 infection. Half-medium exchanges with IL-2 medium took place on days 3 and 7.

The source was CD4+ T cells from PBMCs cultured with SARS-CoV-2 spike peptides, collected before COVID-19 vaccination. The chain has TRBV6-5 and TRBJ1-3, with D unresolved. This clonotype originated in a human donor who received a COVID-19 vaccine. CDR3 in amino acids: CASTPISGNTIYF. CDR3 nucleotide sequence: TGTGCCAGCACCCCAATCTCTGGAAACACCATATATTTT.